Listed here are 3 T cell receptor beta chains from one sample, sequenced in a study of blood T cells in healthy people across ages (dated by TCRdb to 2013 to 2016). The library came from 5' RACE. The instrument was an Illumina HiSeq 2500. A second roughly 7 to 11 cycle PCR used a sample-barcoded 5' primer and a J-beta primer mix. TCRdb reprocessing: public reads trimmed at Q25 with fastp, clones called with MiXCR, in-frame beta chains kept. Each entry is one CDR3 protein sequence, shown with its most common DNA and genes. The sample has about 780,000 distinct CDR3 sequences on record, 35% to 60% of them singletons. The top ten clonotypes cover roughly 20% of the sample. Sequencing input: blood. These receptors were collected from a man older than 75 in good health.

In this sample, this clonotype turned up a few times. The V and J genes are TRBV18 and TRBJ2-4, with TRBD1 identical over 10 bases. This CDR3 is 14 amino acids long. Germline loops: CDR1 KGHSH, CDR2 LQKENI. After removal of 4 bases from V and 6 bases from J, the junction contained 3 bases not matched to a gene. For the CDR3, the DNA is TGTGCCAGCTCACTTGACAGGGGGCCAAACATTCAGTACTTC. It translates to CASSLDRGPNIQYF.

V is TRBV7-8 and J is TRBJ2-3; 14 bases fit TRBD2. The CDR3 is made up of 18 amino acids. With 6 bases clipped from V and 3 bases from J, the junction kept 11 bases outside the gene matches. Germline V gene sequence: CDR1 SGHVS, CDR2 FQNEAQ. The CDR3 region has the DNA TGTGCCAGCAGTTACTACCGGACTAGCGGGGGGAAGACAGATACGCAGTATTTT. Residues: CASSYYRTSGGKTDTQYF. Using reference TRBV7-8 and TRBJ2-3 for the parts outside the CDR3, the full variable domain is GAGVSQSPRYKVAKRGQDVALRCDPISGHVSLFWYQQALGQGPEFLTYFQNEAQLDKSGLPSDRFFAERPEGSVSTLKIQRTQQEDSAVYLCASSYYRTSGGKTDTQYFGPGTRLTVL.

This chain uses TRBV6-2 or TRBV6-3 with TRBJ1-1, with D maybe TRBD1 (5 bases). This CDR3 comprises 15 residues. In germline, CDR1 is MNHEY, CDR2 SVGEGT. Trimming took 9 bases from V and 1 from J, leaving 18 bases between them. For the CDR3, the DNA is TGTGCCAGTACCACAGGCTTTGAGGGGAACACTGAAGCTTTCTTT. This gives the protein CASTTGFEGNTEAFF.